The sequence of this T cell receptor (beta chain) was determined in a study of cytomegalovirus exposure and HLA in healthy donors (dated 2017 in TCRdb). Notes on the research overall: In an earlier analysis of under 750 of the donors, 250 to 350 Gb of sequence data and 90 million to 130 million unique TCR beta sequences from approximately 180 million T cells were reported. Approximately 300 gigabases of sequencing data and around 85 million unique TCR sequences made up an early release that covered over 550 HLA-typed donors. Among the approximately 430 genotyped donors, approximately 77% belonged to the genetic ancestry cluster associated with self-reported Caucasian donors. The study aimed to test whether signatures of past pathogen exposure could be identified by cataloging public T cell receptors. The T cell repertoires of some 670 subjects were profiled by immunosequencing and related to cytomegalovirus serostatus. A separate validation cohort of approximately 120 different subjects was used in addition to the approximately 700-subject first cohort. To predict cytomegalovirus infection status, the study brought together high-throughput TCR immunosequencing, statistical association of individual TCRs with disease status, and machine learning. A later analysis re-examined previously published TCR beta repertoires from roughly 650 donors and added high-resolution HLA genotyping to investigate patterns of TCR occurrence. Rather than using new phenotypic data, the later analysis identified candidate immune exposures from TCR beta sequences and from how often those sequences occurred across donors. To decide whether each TCR beta V gene segment behaved as functional or pseudogenic, an earlier analysis of nearly 600 of the donors relied on high-throughput TCR beta sequencing. Donor age, sex, ethnicity and CMV serostatus were compiled together with the repertoire data. In a later genetic analysis, genome-wide SNP genotypes for 398 of the 666 donors were used, and that subset was treated as a discovery cohort. All discovery cohort repertoires had been generated using a single sequencing platform. HLA typing covered class I and class II loci at four-digit resolution. Typing coverage varied by locus: about 620-630 donors for A, B, C, DRB1 and DQB1; 522 for DQA1; over 600 for DPA1; approximately 470 for DPB1. Four to six DR-DQ haplotypes were handled as single units for association and clustering, since linkage in the cohort was strong. Among a few hundred genotyped donors of the cohort, an average of approximately 240,000 unique TCR beta nucleotide sequences were sequenced per donor, roughly a sixth of them non-productive. Findings and caveats that apply to the study as a whole: Roughly uniform sequencing depth across donors was assumed in presence/absence analyses, although this assumption may not hold. An earlier analysis of around 500 of the donors showed that most TCR beta V segments appeared in productive rearrangements either about 87% or about 30% of the time, which broadly matched IMGT annotations. Some IMGT-functional V segments, including TRBV6-2 and TRBV6-3, could not be told apart with the 87-base-pair reads, so those segments were excluded. At a false discovery rate of 0.05, a later analysis linked some 18,000 TCR beta sequences to specific HLA alleles. Immune exposure information for the cohort was limited to CMV serostatus. In a later analysis, most CMV-associated TCR beta chains were found to appear HLA-restricted, with HLA associations seemingly driven largely by CMV exposure. Most TCR sequences were seen in very few donors, while some public TCRs were found in many individuals. Linkage disequilibrium might explain the correlated functional status among segregating V segments, but an unknown experimental factor could not be excluded. According to the authors, the approach could potentially be generalized to other disease states and immunological phenotypes. In both the original and validation cohorts, the classifier was reported to diagnose cytomegalovirus status with high specificity and sensitivity. The study gave a list of roughly 150 TCR beta chains associated with cytomegalovirus. A cluster of highly shared sequence variants was judged likely to represent a technical artifact of the sequencing pipeline. A later genetic analysis reported fewer N-insertions in productive TCRs among donors in an Asian-associated ancestry cluster than the roughly 700-donor mean. In vitro tests confirmed that a few of the cytomegalovirus-associated TCR beta chains recognize cytomegalovirus antigens. A later genetic analysis associated a missense DCLRE1C variant with V-gene and J-gene trimming of TCR beta chains, and an independent cohort replicated the association. Compared with equally common non-associated chains, HLA-associated TCR beta chains in a later analysis were more clonally expanded and had lower generation probabilities. According to a later analysis, parvovirus B19, influenza, CMV and Epstein-Barr virus appeared linked to several top co-occurrence clusters. In a later analysis, TCR association rates were found to vary across HLA loci, with the most associated TCRs seen for DRB1 alleles and the fewest for HLA-C alleles. A further reported finding was that TCR beta sequences accurately predicted the HLA-A and HLA-B alleles for most subjects in the first cohort. Strong co-occurrence of HLA alleles, especially DR and DQ, made assigning TCR associations to individual alleles difficult. The earlier analysis of 587 of the donors excluded roughly 16 rarely observed V segments, including chromosome 9 orphons, because counts were too low. This cohort had only TCR beta chains sequenced, and the lack of alpha or paired-chain data limited which features could be detected. Because HLA typing was missing for some donors at each locus, association tests included only the typed subset.

The cohort was made up of roughly 670 healthy bone marrow donors. At the time of sampling, every cohort member was nominally healthy, though immune exposures that went unrecorded were likely present. The donor was CMV seronegative and was included in the group of a few hundred seronegative cohort members. Every donor gave a peripheral blood sample, and the peripheral blood mononuclear cells from that sample were used for TCR beta sequencing. The Qiagen DNeasy Blood Extraction Kit was used to extract genomic DNA from the blood cell samples. Preparation of the library involved the immunoSEQ multiplex PCR assay. For the multiplex PCR, a mixture combining 60 forward primers for TCR Vbeta segments and 13 reverse primers for TCR Jbeta segments was used. The CDR3 region of rearranged TCR beta genes was amplified from genomic DNA with a multiplex PCR assay. Amplified TCR beta libraries were sequenced as 87-base-pair reads on the Illumina HiSeq System. As for how the authors treated the data: In a later analysis, about 80 million unique TCR beta chains were counted across the roughly 610 repertoires, and around 10 million of these chains were shared by at least two donors. Raw reads were error-corrected and collapsed into unique sequences by a nearest-neighbor algorithm in which closely related sequences were merged to remove PCR and sequencing errors. To assign V, D and J gene segments, CDR3 sequences were aligned to IMGT reference sequences. For a sequence to be retained, a match of at least six nucleotides to both a V gene segment and a J gene segment was required. Rearrangements were classified as productive when the CDR3 lacked stop codons and remained in frame with V and J, and all other rearrangements were classified as non-productive. Following IMGT convention, CDR3 was defined as the stretch from the second conserved V-encoded cysteine to the conserved J-encoded phenylalanine. The earlier analysis of 587 of the donors excluded any sequence lacking an unambiguous match to a single V gene segment. In an earlier analysis of 587 of the donors, V segments were called functional above 56.7% productive rearrangements and were called segregating when the between-donor standard deviation exceeded 5%. To diagnose cytomegalovirus status from the catalog of TCR beta chain sequences, a statistical classification framework was built. A later analysis assigned V and J genes by comparing TCR nucleotide sequences with IMGT/GENE-DB human TR gene sequences. In a later analysis, CDR3 sequences and most-parsimonious VDJ recombination scenarios were assigned using the TCRdist pipeline. In a later analysis, each TCR beta chain was defined by its CDR3 amino acid sequence together with its V-gene family, and reads without a unique V-gene family were excluded. In a later analysis, 450 to 600 highly shared, low-generation-probability nucleotide sequences were removed to address suspected cross-contamination and a sequencing artifact. A later analysis calculated a clonal expansion index for each public chain from normalized within-repertoire ranks of inferred template counts. Generation probabilities in a later analysis came from a VDJ recombination model fitted to out-of-frame rearrangements, and those results were checked against IGoR. In a later analysis, hypergeometric tests were used to score TCR-TCR, TCR-HLA and TCR-CMV co-occurrence, with a repertoire-size bias correction applied to TCR pairs. In a later analysis, false discovery rates were estimated by permuting HLA or CMV assignments 20 times. In a later analysis, co-occurring TCRs were grouped with DBSCAN, and TCRdist sequence similarity was added when clustering was performed within HLA-allele-positive subsets. Repertoires with fewer than 30,000 or more than 120,000 public chains, plus five repertoires with anomalous nucleotide sharing, were excluded from co-occurrence clustering. As stored in TCRdb, this immuneACCESS dataset retains in-frame rearrangements with V and J assigned. A fraction of the clones does not appear; measured against another copy, unresolved V genes explain less than half of the discrepancy, and the remainder lacks a known reason. V, J and clone size were drawn from that table, and D and trimming were deduced from the DNA. This sample comprises about 180,000 clones, 76% of them detected only once. The ten largest clonotypes hold roughly 1.5% of the sample.

Trimming takes 4 bases off V and 5 bases off J; junction bases not matched to a gene: 4. Taken from the germline V gene, the CDR1 and CDR2 loops are SGHAT and FQNNGV. Including the terminal cysteine and phenylalanine, the CDR3 comprises 13 residues. Here the CDR3 DNA is all that survives: 39 bases in frame from base 1. This clone occurred a few times. Which antigen it targets is not known. Base qualities are not at hand, and no much larger clone is one base apart. The TCR originated in a young man in good health and CMV-seronegative. What was sequenced was PBMCs. The sequence links TRBV11-2 to TRBJ1-2, and 7 junction bases match TRBD1. The nucleotide sequence is given as TGTGCCAGCAGCTCGACAGGGCAATATGGCTACACCTTC. Translated, it reads CASSSTGQYGYTF.